The next 27 T cell receptor beta chains were all read from a single sample in a study of human T cells and chemical hapten exposure. Specified time point: pre-sensitization, week 0. The treatment is: therapeutic diphenylcyclopropenone sensitization with weekly scalp DPC. MiXCR, run by TCRdb on the RACE reads, gives a single entry per CDR3 protein. The data contain 300,000 to 450,000 distinct CDR3 sequences, approximately 5% of them singletons. This specimen consisted of whole blood, obtained in connection with sensitization to the hapten diphenylcyclopropenone (DPC). Receptor source: a woman aged 50 to 60 with alopecia areata. Some clones in this sample may be carry-over from other donors' samples.

This clonotype was seen repeatedly, ten times or more. This rearrangement joins TRBV10-3 to TRBJ2-1; perhaps TRBD1 as D (5 bases). Trimming removed 3 bases at V and 7 bases at J, with 19 bases between. This CDR3 has 16 amino acids. CDR1 is ENHRY, CDR2 SYGVKD, per germline. The DNA of the CDR3 is TGTGCCATCAGTGATTTCGTACAGGCCAGTGGGAATGAGCAGTTCTTC. Protein: CAISDFVQASGNEQFF.

This clonotype was observed a few times. V and J are TRBV4-2 and TRBJ1-1; D is uncertain. The V and J ends lost 0 bases and 4 bases respectively, with 9 bases between them. This CDR3 has 14 residues. The germline V gene has CDR1 LGHNA and CDR2 YNFKEQ. The CDR3 is CASSQEWAGTEAFF. DNA of the CDR3: TGTGCCAGCAGCCAAGAGTGGGCAGGCACTGAAGCTTTCTTT.

Ten or more counts support this clonotype. The chain employs TRBV4-3 and TRBJ1-6; no clear D. The CDR3 covers 13 residues. Germline V gene lookup returns CDR1 LGHNA and CDR2 YSLEER. Trimming took 1 base from V and 16 from J, leaving 14 bases between them. The DNA for the CDR3 is TGCGCCAGCAGCCAAGGGCCGGGCGAAACTCTCCACTTT. The encoded protein is CASSQGPGETLHF.

The rearrangement links TRBV5-1 to TRBJ2-3, with D perhaps being TRBD1 or TRBD2 (5 bases each). Germline loops: CDR1 SGHRS, CDR2 YFSETQ. The ends were cut back, 1 base at V and 6 bases at J, with 12 bases in the middle. The CDR3 extends over 14 amino acids. This chain's CDR3 is CASSLQGEWDTQYF. CDR3 sequence (DNA): TGCGCCAGCAGCTTGCAGGGAGAATGGGATACGCAGTATTTT.

This clonotype was seen many times. V and J are TRBV4-1 and TRBJ1-1; tentative D call: TRBD1 (6 bases). CDR1 is MGHRA and CDR2 is YSYEKL in the germline V gene. V was clipped by 0 bases and J by 4 bases, with 12 bases between them. The CDR3 consists of 15 residues. CDR3 in amino acids: CASSQDMGGATEAFF. The DNA of the CDR3 is TGCGCCAGCAGCCAAGATATGGGGGGGGCCACTGAAGCTTTCTTT.

This clonotype was seen ten or more times. The rearrangement links TRBV20-1 to TRBJ1-3, with D hard to call. V shed 3 bases and J shed 4 bases, with 4 bases lying between them. CDR3 size: 11 residues. CDR1 is DFQATT and CDR2 is SNEGSKA in the germline V gene (reference sequence). The chain's CDR3 is CSARGGNTIYF. The CDR3 nucleotides are TGCAGTGCTAGGGGCGGAAACACCATATATTTT.

The sample holds a few counts of this clonotype. The chain recombines TRBV18 with TRBJ2-3; maybe TRBD1 (6 bases). Germline assignment: CDR1 KGHSH and CDR2 LQKENI. The CDR3 runs 15 residues. V was shortened by 2 bases and J by 6 bases, with 15 bases between the two germline ends. CDR3: CASSPNRGGDDTQYF. The CDR3 DNA reads TGTGCCAGCTCACCAAACCGAGGGGGTGACGATACGCAGTATTTT. The entire variable domain, with the rest obtained from reference TRBV18 and TRBJ2-3, is as follows: NAGVMQNPRHLVRRRGQEARLRCSPMKGHSHVYWYRQLPEEGLKFMVYLQKENIIDESGMPKERFSAEFPKEGPSILRIQQVVRGDSAAYFCASSPNRGGDDTQYFGPGTRLTVL.

This clonotype was picked up many times. The chain uses TRBV7-6 and TRBJ2-3; D is uncertain. Per germline, CDR1 SGHVS and CDR2 FNYEAQ. The CDR3 runs to 14 residues. V lost 4 bases and J 4 bases, leaving 12 bases between the germline ends. CDR3 bases: TGTGCCAGCAGCTCCAAGACCTCCCCAGATACGCAGTATTTT. Encoded protein: CASSSKTSPDTQYF. Complete variable domain (other parts from reference TRBV7-6 and TRBJ2-3): GAGVSQSPRYKVTKRGQDVALRCDPISGHVSLYWYRQALGQGPEFLTYFNYEAQQDKSGLPNDRFSAERPEGSISTLTIQRTEQRDSAMYRCASSSKTSPDTQYFGPGTRLTVL.

The chain has TRBV7-9 and TRBJ2-7; D gene unclear. Between the trimmed V and J ends, which lost 4 bases and 1 base, there was a span of 20 bases. The CDR3 loop spans 17 amino acids. In germline, CDR1 is SEHNR, CDR2 FQNEAQ (reference sequence). This CDR3 reads CASSSFPFAKLSYEQYF. As DNA, the CDR3 is TGTGCCAGCAGCTCCTTCCCCTTTGCGAAGCTTTCCTACGAGCAGTACTTC.

This clonotype has ten or more counts. J is TRBJ2-4 and V is TRBV7-2; 7 positions agree with TRBD1. J lost 0 bases, V lost 5 bases, and 1 base had no gene match. Germline CDR1 SGHTA, CDR2 FQGNSA. The CDR3 sequence is 14 residues long. CDR3 in DNA: TGTGCCAGCAGCCGGACAGGAGCCAAAAACATTCAGTACTTC. Encoded protein: CASSRTGAKNIQYF.

The table lists this clonotype with many counts. This chain joins TRBV28 and TRBJ2-5, with D unresolved. Trimming removed 5 bases from V and 7 bases from J, with 11 bases in between. The CDR3 runs 12 residues. CDR1 and CDR2 (germline): MDHEN, SYDVKM. In nucleotides, the CDR3 is TGTGCCAGCAGTCTCCTAGGCGTGACCCAGTACTTC. This translates into CASSLLGVTQYF.

The sample holds a few counts of this clonotype. The chain is built from TRBV7-9 and TRBJ1-6, with D hard to call. The germline V and J ends were trimmed by 5 bases and 13 bases, with 12 bases remaining between them. The CDR3 runs to 12 residues. Germline assignment: CDR1 SEHNR and CDR2 FQNEAQ (reference sequence). As DNA, the CDR3 is TGTGCCAGCAGCCCTTCATTTGGGCCCCTCCACTTT. Encoded protein: CASSPSFGPLHF. Full variable domain (missing parts from reference TRBV7-9 and TRBJ1-6): DTGVSQNPRHKITKRGQNVTFRCDPISEHNRLYWYRQTLGQGPEFLTYFQNEAQLEKSRLLSDRFSAERPKGSFSTLEIQRTEQGDSAMYLCASSPSFGPLHFGNGTRLTVT.

This clonotype came up many times. V and J are TRBV10-3 and TRBJ2-1, with D perhaps being TRBD1 or TRBD2 (6 bases each). Germline V gene sequence: CDR1 ENHRY, CDR2 SYGVKD. The CDR3 covers 15 residues. Trimming took 8 bases from V and 6 from J, leaving 20 bases between them. Here the CDR3 DNA reads TGTGCCATCGGCCGCACCATCGGGGGCTTCAATGAGCAGTTCTTC. Its protein product is CAIGRTIGGFNEQFF.

This rearrangement joins TRBV29-1 to TRBJ1-5, with a weak D call TRBD1 (6 bases). Looked up from germline, CDR1 is SQVTM and CDR2 is ANQGSEA. The CDR3 loop spans 13 amino acids. With 2 bases removed from V and 11 bases from J, the gap between germline ends came to 16 bases. As DNA, the CDR3 is TGCAGCGTTGAATTGGCAGGGGCTTTGGCCCAGCATTTT. Translation: CSVELAGALAQHF.

This clonotype was seen ten or more times. The chain combines TRBV20-1 with TRBJ2-3; D is unclear. The CDR3 length is 12 residues. Trimming took 1 base from V and 4 from J, leaving 6 bases between them. CDR1 DFQATT and CDR2 SNEGSKA come from the germline V gene (reference sequence). CDR3 in amino acids: CSARAGPDTQYF. The CDR3 DNA sequence: TGCAGTGCTAGAGCCGGCCCAGATACGCAGTATTTT.

This clonotype occurred many times. The V call is TRBV5-1, the J call TRBJ2-2; 7 bases are shared with TRBD1. The CDR3 contains 15 residues. Trimming took 1 base from V and 4 from J; bases not matched to a gene: 4. In germline, CDR1 is SGHRS, CDR2 YFSETQ. CDR3 sequence: CASSLTGESTGELFF. In nucleotides, the CDR3 is TGCGCCAGCAGCTTGACAGGGGAAAGCACCGGGGAGCTGTTTTTT.

At least ten counts were recorded for this clonotype. The V call is TRBV24-1, the J call TRBJ1-1, with D possibly being TRBD1 (6 bases). Germline V gene lookup returns CDR1 KGHDR and CDR2 SFDVKD. The V end lost 4 bases, the J end lost 10 bases, and 27 bases lay between the germline ends. This CDR3 contains 17 residues. The CDR3 DNA reads TGTGCCACCAGTGACCACCCAAGTCAATCGCTGACAGGTCGAGCTTTCTTT. Its translation is CATSDHPSQSLTGRAFF.

This clonotype was seen many times. V and J are TRBV20-1 and TRBJ1-5; D unresolved. CDR1 is DFQATT, CDR2 SNEGSKA, per germline (reference sequence). The CDR3 is made up of 12 amino acids. The V and J ends lost 7 bases and 5 bases respectively, with 12 bases between them. CDR3 loop: CSVSDTDQPQHF. The CDR3 bases are TGCAGTGTCTCCGACACCGATCAGCCCCAGCATTTT.

This clonotype was counted only a few times. The chain is built from TRBV7-2 and TRBJ1-2; D ambiguous. V lost 8 bases to trimming and J lost 0 bases, with 16 bases between them. CDR3 size: 15 residues. The germline CDR1 and CDR2 sequences are SGHTA and FQGNSA. The CDR3 DNA reads as TGTGCCAGCCAGCTTATTGGCGGGTCTAACTATGGCTACACCTTC. It yields the protein CASQLIGGSNYGYTF.

The table lists this clonotype with many counts. The genes are TRBV7-2 and TRBJ2-3; 9 nucleotides match TRBD2. The CDR3 length is 16 residues. In germline, CDR1 is SGHTA, CDR2 FQGNSA. The V segment lost 8 bases and the J segment 1 base; nucleotides outside the gene matches: 10. This CDR3 is CASGSAGGGGTDTQYF. As DNA, the CDR3 is TGTGCCAGCGGGTCAGCGGGAGGCGGAGGCACAGATACGCAGTATTTT. The whole variable domain, filled in from reference TRBV7-2 and TRBJ2-3, reads GAGVSQSPSNKVTEKGKDVELRCDPISGHTALYWYRQSLGQGLEFLIYFQGNSAPDKSGLPSDRFSAERTGGSVSTLTIQRTQQEDSAVYLCASGSAGGGGTDTQYFGPGTRLTVL.

This clonotype was recorded a few times. This rearrangement joins TRBV28 to TRBJ2-1; 9 bases map to TRBD2. The length of the CDR3 is 15 residues. Per the germline V gene, CDR1 is MDHEN and CDR2 is SYDVKM. V dropped 5 bases and J dropped 9; count of bases not matched to a gene: 11. The CDR3 DNA is TGTGCCAGCAGTCCTAGAGGTAGCGGGAGCACTGAGCAGTTCTTC. Translation: CASSPRGSGSTEQFF.

This clonotype was seen a handful of times. The V and J genes are TRBV20-1 and TRBJ2-4; D may be TRBD1 (7 bases). The germline V gene encodes CDR1 DFQATT and CDR2 SNEGSKA (reference sequence). V dropped 6 bases and J dropped 8 bases, with 20 bases sitting between them. The CDR3 loop spans 14 amino acids. The chain's CDR3 is CSAPQGTGGDIQYF. The CDR3 nucleotides are TGCAGTGCCCCACAGGGGACTGGAGGGGACATTCAGTACTTC.

The chain couples TRBV3-1 to TRBJ1-5, with D tentatively TRBD1 (5 bases). Trimming took 0 bases from V and 7 from J, leaving 13 bases between them. The CDR3 length is 15 residues. Germline values: CDR1 LGHDT, CDR2 YNNKEL (reference sequence). The CDR3 loop is CASSQDLTEGQPQHF. CDR3 nucleotide sequence: TGTGCCAGCAGCCAAGATTTGACAGAAGGGCAGCCCCAGCATTTT.

This clonotype was counted many times. This rearrangement joins TRBV4-3 to TRBJ2-1, with D perhaps TRBD1 or TRBD2 (6 bases each). Trimming removed 0 bases from V and 10 bases from J, with 16 bases in between. CDR3 length: 15 residues. The germline V gene has CDR1 LGHNA and CDR2 YSLEER. The CDR3 spells CASSQDVNGGREQFF. The CDR3 nucleotides read TGCGCCAGCAGCCAAGACGTCAACGGGGGCAGGGAGCAGTTCTTC.

The table lists this clonotype with many counts. The V gene is TRBV7-9, the J gene TRBJ2-1; no clear D gene. From germline, CDR1 is SEHNR and CDR2 FQNEAQ (reference sequence). The CDR3 sequence is 13 residues long. With 2 bases removed from V and 8 bases from J, the gap between germline ends came to 10 bases. The CDR3 is CASSLTTRDEQFF. DNA of the CDR3: TGTGCCAGCAGCTTAACTACAAGAGATGAGCAGTTCTTC.

The table lists this clonotype with many counts. The genes are TRBV29-1 and TRBJ1-2; D is uncertain. The CDR3 consists of 11 residues. Looked up from germline, CDR1 is SQVTM and CDR2 is ANQGSEA. V was clipped by 4 bases and J by 4 bases, with 7 bases between them. For the CDR3, the DNA is TGCAGCGTTGCGGACGGCTATGGCTACACCTTC. Translated: CSVADGYGYTF.

This clonotype was detected a few times. The rearrangement joins TRBV19 to TRBJ2-7; D could derive from TRBD1 or TRBD2 (6 bases each). V lost 8 bases, J lost 4 bases, and 18 bases lay in between. From germline, CDR1 is LNHDA and CDR2 SQIVND (reference sequence). The CDR3 is 14 residues long. CDR3 in DNA: TGTGCCAGTGGCCCTAGAGGGGGGCCTTACGAGCAGTACTTC. Encoded protein: CASGPRGGPYEQYF.